A single sample gave rise to the 19 T cell receptor beta chains below, sequenced in a study of post-analysis software for immune sequencing data. Libraries were made from TCR beta cDNA, and they carried unique molecular identifiers. TCRdb re-derived calls from the PCR reads in MiXCR, one entry per CDR3 protein. The sample lists about 200,000 distinct CDR3 sequences, 29% occurring once. Study results and limitations: About five TRBV segments were more frequent in patients than controls; TRBV5-6, TRBV5-1 and TRBV20-1 belonged to this group.

Their target antigens are unknown. Sequencing was carried out using blood. Receptors originate from a girl aged 2-17 years with multiple sclerosis.

J is TRBJ1-1 and V is TRBV6-1; TRBD1 might be the D (5 bases). Trimming left V 4 bases short and J 7 bases short, with 16 bases between. The CDR3 contains 14 residues. Germline CDR1 reads MNHNS; CDR2 reads SASEGT. The chain's CDR3 is CASSGGSGRNEAFF. The CDR3 nucleotides read TGTGCCAGCAGTGGGGGGAGTGGGCGGAATGAAGCTTTCTTT.

As for this clonotype: A read error may be the cause here, since a much bigger clone is one base away. The conserved phenylalanine or tryptophan is not found at the CDR3 terminus, so this likely reflects a read error. V and J are TRBV7-9 and TRBJ2-1; D is unresolved. Trimming stripped 5 bases from V and 6 bases from J, with 8 bases between. There are 12 residues in the CDR3. Germline CDR1 SEHNR, CDR2 FQNEAQ (reference sequence). The CDR3 nucleotides are TGTGCCAGCAGCCTGGACCCCAATGAGCAGTTCTCC. As protein: CASSLDPNEQFS.

This clonotype was detected only a few times. The rearrangement links TRBV5-1 to TRBJ2-7, with TRBD1 matching 7 bases. The germline V gene has CDR1 SGHRS and CDR2 YFSETQ. Unmatched junction bases numbered 4, after V lost 3 bases and J lost 1 base. This CDR3 contains 14 residues. CDR3 sequence (DNA): TGCGCCAGCAGCTCAGAGACAGGGTCCTACGAGCAGTACTTC. Translating it yields CASSSETGSYEQYF.

Details on this clonotype: A much larger clone differs from this one at a single base, so this may be a read error. This rearrangement joins TRBV6-2 or TRBV6-3 to TRBJ2-1, with a weak D call TRBD1 (5 bases). This CDR3 has 12 residues. Trimming removed 6 bases at V and 10 bases at J, with 13 bases between. Germline V gives CDR1 MNHEY, CDR2 SVGEGT. CDR3 nucleotide sequence: TGTGCCAGCAGGGACCTCCCAGGGGAGCAGTTCTTC. Protein product: CASRDLPGEQFF.

This clonotype was picked up many times. V is TRBV29-1 and J is TRBJ1-2; D unclear. The V end lost 5 bases, the J end lost 4 bases, and 11 bases lay between the germline ends. The CDR3 runs to 12 residues. Germline lookup yields CDR1 SQVTM and CDR2 ANQGSEA. As DNA, the CDR3 is TGCAGCGTTTATTCTCTATTCTATGGCTACACCTTC. Protein product: CSVYSLFYGYTF.

The gene calls are TRBV2 and TRBJ2-5; a weak D match, TRBD2 (6 bases). This CDR3 has 11 residues. CDR1 and CDR2 (germline): SNHLY, FYNNEI. V lost 11 bases and J lost 2, with 9 bases in between. The CDR3 loop reads CARGLQETQYF. Written as DNA, the CDR3 is TGTGCCCGGGGACTTCAAGAGACCCAGTACTTC.

To note about this clonotype: At one end the junction does not follow the germline gene, possibly because of a read error. The CDR3 region is CASSLGGATDRQYF. Written as DNA, the CDR3 is TGTGCCAGCAGTTTGGGAGGGGCGACAGATAGGCAGTATTTT. This sequence joins TRBV28 and TRBJ2-3; 7 nucleotides match TRBD2. Germline assignment: CDR1 MDHEN and CDR2 SYDVKM. There are 14 residues in the CDR3.

This clonotype occurred many times. At one boundary the junction diverges from the germline segment, which might be a read error. The chain recombines TRBV7-2 with TRBJ1-1; the D gene is possibly TRBD1 (5 bases). The CDR3 is 12 residues long. The germline CDR1 and CDR2 sequences are SGHTA and FQGNSA. The CDR3 DNA follows: TGTGCCAGAGGACACGGAATAACTGGAGCTTTCTTT. As protein: CARGHGITGAFF.

This clonotype occurred a few times. This chain uses TRBV7-2 with TRBJ1-5, with D uncertain. The CDR3 loop spans 17 amino acids. V dropped 5 bases and J dropped 1 base, with 18 bases sitting between them. Germline V CDR1 and CDR2: SGHTA, FQGNSA. CDR3 protein: CASSRGRGTASNQPQHF. The CDR3 coding sequence is TGTGCCAGCAGCCGAGGCCGGGGTACCGCCAGCAATCAGCCCCAGCATTTT.

This clonotype was detected only a few times. The chain is built from TRBV20-1 and TRBJ2-5, with D possibly being TRBD2 (6 bases). This CDR3 contains 14 residues. Germline lookup yields CDR1 DFQATT and CDR2 SNEGSKA (reference sequence). The ends were cut back, 5 bases at V and 0 bases at J, with 13 bases in the middle. The CDR3 DNA sequence: TGCAGTGCTGCGGGGCGTTCAGACCAAGAGACCCAGTACTTC. The encoded protein is CSAAGRSDQETQYF.

The chain links TRBV29-1 to TRBJ2-1, with 12 positions matching TRBD1. This CDR3 comprises 13 residues. Germline assignment: CDR1 SQVTM and CDR2 ANQGSEA. CDR3 amino acids: CTGGTGGLNEQFF. The CDR3 DNA reads as TGCACCGGCGGGACAGGGGGCTTGAATGAGCAGTTCTTC.

Details on this clonotype: A read error may produce the germline difference seen at one junction end. The V call is TRBV6-1, the J call TRBJ2-6; D gene uncertain. Germline CDR1 and CDR2: MNHNS and SASEGT. The CDR3 is 17 residues long. Here the CDR3 reads CASSEPLVKVGTNVLTF. CDR3 bases: TGTGCCAGCAGTGAACCCCTGGTGAAGGTTGGGACCAACGTCCTGACTTTC.

Many counts were recorded for this clonotype. The chain links TRBV29-1 to TRBJ2-1; a weak D match, TRBD2 (6 bases). Germline CDR1 is SQVTM and CDR2 is ANQGSEA. V lost 7 bases and J lost 10, with 23 bases in between. This CDR3 comprises 14 residues. Here the CDR3 reads CSERKGGAVGEQFF. For the CDR3, the DNA is TGCAGCGAAAGGAAGGGCGGGGCTGTCGGGGAGCAGTTCTTC.

For this clonotype: This could be a read error, since a much larger clone is one nucleotide away. The chain is built from TRBV20-1 and TRBJ1-6, with TRBD1 identical over 8 bases. Losses at the gene ends were 6 bases for V and 10 bases for J; bases not matched to a gene: 8. Germline values: CDR1 DFQATT, CDR2 SNEGSKA (reference sequence). The CDR3 length is 13 residues. The CDR3 loop reads CSARRQGRSPLHF. The DNA of the CDR3 is TGCAGTGCCAGGAGACAGGGGCGGTCACCCCTCCACTTT.

This clonotype was observed many times. The chain combines TRBV5-1 with TRBJ1-2, with D possibly matching TRBD1 (6 bases). V lost 1 base and J 4 bases, leaving 11 bases between the germline ends. Germline V CDR1 and CDR2: SGHRS, YFSETQ. CDR3 length equals 14 residues. The CDR3: CASSLRGAGYGYTF. CDR3 nucleotide sequence: TGCGCCAGCAGCTTGAGGGGGGCCGGCTATGGCTACACCTTC.

This clonotype appeared many times. The CDR3 spells CSARPPSGNRNEQFF. CDR3 sequence (DNA): TGCAGTGCTAGGCCACCGAGCGGGAATCGCAATGAGCAGTTCTTC. V is TRBV20-1 and J is TRBJ2-1; 7 bases align to TRBD2. The CDR3 spans 15 residues. V trimming: 3 bases; J trimming: 6 bases; junction bases outside the gene matches: 11. The V gene's germline CDR1 is DFQATT and CDR2 SNEGSKA (reference sequence).

This clonotype came up a few times. J is TRBJ1-1 and V is TRBV5-1; maybe TRBD1 (6 bases). The V and J ends lost 0 bases and 5 bases respectively, with 11 bases between them. Germline assignment: CDR1 SGHRS and CDR2 YFSETQ. The CDR3 is 14 amino acids. This CDR3 is CASSLEAGATEAFF. CDR3 in DNA: TGCGCCAGCAGCTTGGAGGCAGGGGCTACTGAAGCTTTCTTT.

This clonotype has only a few counts. The chain uses TRBV27 and TRBJ2-1; D is possibly TRBD2 (6 bases). CDR3 length: 13 residues. Germline lookup yields CDR1 MNHEY and CDR2 SMNVEV (reference sequence). Trimming took 3 bases from V and 9 from J, leaving 12 bases between them. The chain's CDR3 is CASSLWEEGEQFF. CDR3 DNA: TGTGCCAGCAGTTTGTGGGAGGAGGGTGAGCAGTTCTTC.

The J gene is TRBJ2-7, the V gene TRBV3-1; D might be TRBD1 (5 bases). The V and J ends lost 0 bases and 2 bases respectively, with 11 bases between them. Germline assignment: CDR1 LGHDT and CDR2 YNNKEL (reference sequence). The CDR3 has 15 amino acids. Here the CDR3 reads CASSQEAGAAYEQYF. The CDR3 DNA reads as TGTGCCAGCAGCCAAGAAGCTGGGGCAGCCTACGAGCAGTACTTC.